Presented here are 24 T cell receptor beta chains from one specimen sequenced in a study of cytomegalovirus exposure and HLA in healthy donors. 60 Vbeta and 13 Jbeta primers were used in PCR. TCRdb keeps only in-frame clones here, not all; method: immunoSEQ multiplex PCR. The specimen's table records 65,000 to 80,000 clones. Input material: PBMCs. Every receptor here comes from a man in his thirties or forties in good health and CMV-seronegative.

The gene calls are TRBV6-5 and TRBJ2-7; TRBD2 aligns across 7 bases. The J segment lost 4 bases and the V segment lost 2 bases, leaving 8 bases of the junction unmatched. This CDR3 is built from 15 residues. CDR1 is MNHEY, CDR2 SVGAGI, per germline. CDR3 protein: CASSYRRRGGYEQYF. The CDR3 DNA is TGTGCCAGCAGTTACCGCCGGAGGGGAGGGTACGAGCAGTACTTC.

The chain carries TRBV5-1 and TRBJ2-3, with D maybe TRBD2 (6 bases). Germline V lookup: CDR1 SGHRS, CDR2 YFSETQ. The germline V and J ends were trimmed by 3 bases and 11 bases, with 16 bases remaining between them. The CDR3 totals 13 residues. The CDR3: CASSSGLGGMQYF. Here the CDR3 DNA reads TGCGCCAGCAGCTCCGGACTGGGGGGAATGCAGTATTTT.

The gene calls are TRBV7-9 and TRBJ1-2; D remains unclear. Germline assignment: CDR1 SEHNR and CDR2 FQNEAQ (reference sequence). Deletions cut 3 bases from V and 3 bases from J, with 2 bases between. The CDR3 has 11 residues. The CDR3 DNA is TGTGCCAGCAGCTTCGACTATGGCTACACCTTC. The encoded protein is CASSFDYGYTF.

The V gene is TRBV7-2, the J gene TRBJ2-2; D gene uncertain. Germline-derived CDR1 and CDR2 are SGHTA and FQGNSA. V was trimmed by 7 bases and J by 7 bases, leaving 7 bases between them. The CDR3 consists of 11 residues. The CDR3 loop reads CASNGGGELFF. The CDR3 bases are TGTGCCAGCAACGGCGGCGGGGAGCTGTTTTTT.

The chain joins TRBV29-1 to TRBJ1-2, with D uncertain. CDR1 and CDR2 (germline): SQVTM, ANQGSEA. The CDR3 covers 14 residues. The V and J ends lost 6 bases and 2 bases respectively, with 16 bases between them. CDR3 sequence: CSVDIFNTNYGYTF. The CDR3 DNA reads TGCAGCGTAGATATATTTAACACAAACTATGGCTACACCTTC.

V gene TRBV28 combines with J gene TRBJ1-3; possibly TRBD1 for D (5 bases). The CDR3 has 15 residues. V was clipped by 5 bases and J by 7 bases, with 18 bases between them. From germline, CDR1 is MDHEN and CDR2 SYDVKM. The chain's CDR3 is CASSLGGAWTNTIYF. The CDR3 DNA sequence: TGTGCCAGCAGTCTCGGTGGGGCTTGGACCAACACCATATATTTT.

The chain employs TRBV5-5 and TRBJ2-7; a weak D match, TRBD1 (6 bases). V was shortened by 0 bases and J by 4 bases, with 14 bases between the two germline ends. This CDR3 is 15 amino acids long. The V gene's germline CDR1 is SGHKS and CDR2 YYEKEE (reference sequence). The chain's CDR3 is CASSLDPQGMYEQYF. CDR3 in DNA: TGTGCCAGCAGCTTGGACCCCCAGGGGATGTACGAGCAGTACTTC.

Worth noting for this clone: This CDR3 is also generated by other DNA sequences in the sample. The chain links TRBV7-2 to TRBJ2-3, with D unclear. The CDR3 runs 13 residues. V was shortened by 0 bases and J by 3 bases, with 4 bases between the two germline ends. Germline loops: CDR1 SGHTA, CDR2 FQGNSA. The DNA of the CDR3 is TGTGCCAGCAGCTTAGCAATAACAGATACGCAGTATTTT. It codes for CASSLAITDTQYF.

The V and J genes are TRBV5-1 and TRBJ1-1; D might be TRBD1 (6 bases). The CDR3 has 14 residues. V dropped 4 bases and J dropped 2 bases, with 12 bases sitting between them. From germline, CDR1 is SGHRS and CDR2 YFSETQ. The CDR3 loop is CASSGTGINTEAFF. DNA for the CDR3: TGCGCCAGCAGCGGAACAGGGATCAACACTGAAGCTTTCTTT.

The chain links TRBV30 to TRBJ1-2, with a tentative D call TRBD1 (5 bases). The germline V gene has CDR1 GTSNPN and CDR2 SVGIG (reference sequence). The CDR3 length is 12 residues. V was cut by 4 bases and J by 8 bases, with 14 bases left in between. The CDR3 reads CAWTHRQEGYTF. DNA for the CDR3: TGTGCCTGGACGCACAGGCAAGAAGGCTACACCTTC. Variable domain in full (rest from reference TRBV30 and TRBJ1-2): SQTIHQWPATLVQPVGSPLSLECTVEGTSNPNLYWYRQAAGRGLQLLFYSVGIGQISSEVPQNLSASRPQDRQFILSSKKLLLSDSGFYLCAWTHRQEGYTFGSGTRLTVV.

The chain uses TRBV18 and TRBJ2-5, with a tentative D call TRBD2 (5 bases). Germline CDR1 KGHSH, CDR2 LQKENI. Trimming removed 3 bases from V and 0 bases from J, with 8 bases in between. This CDR3 spans 14 amino acids. CDR3 amino acids: CASSPWRDQETQYF. CDR3 coding DNA: TGTGCCAGCTCACCGTGGCGGGACCAAGAGACCCAGTACTTC.

This chain links TRBV6-5 with TRBJ2-2; D possibly corresponds to TRBD1 (6 bases). Germline V gives CDR1 MNHEY, CDR2 SVGAGI. The CDR3 spans 13 residues. V was pared by 0 bases and J by 8 bases, with 7 bases between. The CDR3 nucleotides are TGTGCCAGCAGTTACTCCGGGACAGGGGAGCTGTTTTTT. This gives the protein CASSYSGTGELFF.

V is TRBV9 and J is TRBJ2-1, with D possibly being TRBD2 (5 bases). CDR1 SGDLS and CDR2 YYNGEE come from the germline V gene. The V end lost 4 bases, the J end lost 1 base, and 12 bases lay between the germline ends. The CDR3 length is 15 residues. The CDR3: CASSQDGGSYNEQFF. For the CDR3, the DNA is TGTGCCAGCAGCCAGGACGGAGGATCCTACAATGAGCAGTTCTTC.

On this clone itself: The same CDR3 arises from other DNA sequences in this sample as well. The CDR3 region is CASSPLPENTEAFF. In nucleotides, the CDR3 is TGTGCCAGCTCACCACTCCCAGAAAACACTGAAGCTTTCTTT. This chain connects TRBV18 to TRBJ1-1; D unclear. Deletions cut 1 base from V and 2 bases from J, with 8 bases between. From germline, CDR1 is KGHSH and CDR2 LQKENI. The CDR3 runs to 14 residues.

V gene TRBV4-3 combines with J gene TRBJ2-7; 7 bases line up with TRBD2. There are 15 residues in the CDR3. V lost 2 bases and J lost 1; bases outside the gene matches: 5. The germline CDR1 and CDR2 sequences are LGHNA and YSLEER. The CDR3 sequence: CASSQLTSASYEQYF. CDR3 in DNA: TGCGCCAGCAGCCAACTCACTAGCGCTTCCTACGAGCAGTACTTC.

The chain employs TRBV18 and TRBJ2-7; 8 bases map to TRBD1. V shed 6 bases, J shed 6 bases, and the junction held 10 bases outside the gene matches. Looked up from germline, CDR1 is KGHSH and CDR2 is LQKENI. CDR3 length: 14 amino acids. The CDR3 bases are TGTGCCAGCTCCGACACAGGGGGAGACACCGAGCAGTACTTC. Translation: CASSDTGGDTEQYF. The whole variable domain, filled in from reference TRBV18 and TRBJ2-7, reads NAGVMQNPRHLVRRRGQEARLRCSPMKGHSHVYWYRQLPEEGLKFMVYLQKENIIDESGMPKERFSAEFPKEGPSILRIQQVVRGDSAAYFCASSDTGGDTEQYFGPGTRLTVT.

The V and J genes are TRBV5-1 and TRBJ1-1; no firm D call. The V end lost 1 base, the J end lost 1 base, and 17 bases lay between the germline ends. Germline loops: CDR1 SGHRS, CDR2 YFSETQ. The CDR3 runs to 17 residues. CDR3 protein: CASSLNLRAASNTEAFF. CDR3 DNA sequence: TGCGCCAGCAGCTTGAATTTGCGGGCGGCGTCGAACACTGAAGCTTTCTTT.

This rearrangement joins TRBV14 to TRBJ1-5; the match to TRBD1 covers 7 bases. Germline assignment: CDR1 SGHDN and CDR2 FVKESK. This CDR3 is built from 19 residues. Trimming cost V 0 bases and J 1 base; bases outside gene matches: 12. CDR3 sequence: CASSQECRGTRASNQPQHF. The CDR3 DNA is TGTGCCAGCAGCCAAGAGTGCAGGGGGACAAGGGCGAGCAATCAGCCCCAGCATTTT. The whole variable domain, remainder taken from reference TRBV14 and TRBJ1-5, is EAGVTQFPSHSVIEKGQTVTLRCDPISGHDNLYWYRRVMGKEIKFLLHFVKESKQDESGMPNNRFLAERTGGTYSTLKVQPAELEDSGVYFCASSQECRGTRASNQPQHFGDGTRLSIL.

V is TRBV7-2 and J is TRBJ2-5; 7 nucleotides agree with TRBD2. The V and J ends lost 4 bases and 5 bases, in that order; junction bases with no gene match: 7. CDR1 and CDR2 (germline): SGHTA, FQGNSA. CDR3 size: 14 residues. CDR3 in DNA: TGTGCCAGCAGCTCCCAAACTAGCGTTGAGACCCAGTACTTC. This translates into CASSSQTSVETQYF.

The genes are TRBV9 and TRBJ2-1, with 15 bases matching TRBD2. The CDR3 covers 17 residues. Unmatched junction bases numbered 2, after V lost 2 bases and J lost 2 bases. Germline lookup yields CDR1 SGDLS and CDR2 YYNGEE. CDR3 DNA sequence: TGTGCCAGCAGCGTCGGGACTAGCGGGGGGCCCTACAATGAGCAGTTCTTC. As protein: CASSVGTSGGPYNEQFF.

The gene calls are TRBV6-6 and TRBJ2-7; 13 bases line up with TRBD2. Germline V gene data show CDR1 as MNHNY and CDR2 as SVGAGI (reference sequence). With 0 bases clipped from V and 6 bases from J, the junction kept 5 bases outside the gene matches. The CDR3 is 16 amino acids. CDR3 DNA: TGTGCCAGCAGTTACTCGAGACTAGCGGGGGGCATCGAGCAGTACTTC. It codes for CASSYSRLAGGIEQYF.

The rearrangement joins TRBV5-4 to TRBJ2-6; D is perhaps TRBD1 (6 bases). Trimming removed 4 bases from V and 2 bases from J, with 7 bases in between. The CDR3 spans 14 residues. Germline-derived CDR1 and CDR2 are SGHNT and YYREEE (reference sequence). This CDR3 reads CASSAGAGANVLTF. Here the CDR3 DNA reads TGTGCCAGCAGCGCAGGGGCTGGGGCCAACGTCCTGACTTTC.

This chain uses TRBV5-1 with TRBJ1-1; D may be TRBD1 (6 bases). This CDR3 has 14 residues. Germline V gives CDR1 SGHRS, CDR2 YFSETQ. Trimming removed 1 base at V and 0 bases at J, with 7 bases between. The CDR3 protein is CASSLTGLNTEAFF. CDR3 coding DNA: TGCGCCAGCAGCTTGACAGGGTTGAACACTGAAGCTTTCTTT.

The rearrangement uses TRBV18 and TRBJ1-1; TRBD1 matches 11 bases. Germline V gene lookup returns CDR1 KGHSH and CDR2 LQKENI. V shed 1 base and J 0 bases; nucleotides not matched to a gene: 4. This CDR3 comprises 17 residues. CDR3 sequence: CASSPRDRGIMNTEAFF. CDR3 nucleotides: TGTGCCAGCTCACCACGGGACAGGGGGATTATGAACACTGAAGCTTTCTTT.